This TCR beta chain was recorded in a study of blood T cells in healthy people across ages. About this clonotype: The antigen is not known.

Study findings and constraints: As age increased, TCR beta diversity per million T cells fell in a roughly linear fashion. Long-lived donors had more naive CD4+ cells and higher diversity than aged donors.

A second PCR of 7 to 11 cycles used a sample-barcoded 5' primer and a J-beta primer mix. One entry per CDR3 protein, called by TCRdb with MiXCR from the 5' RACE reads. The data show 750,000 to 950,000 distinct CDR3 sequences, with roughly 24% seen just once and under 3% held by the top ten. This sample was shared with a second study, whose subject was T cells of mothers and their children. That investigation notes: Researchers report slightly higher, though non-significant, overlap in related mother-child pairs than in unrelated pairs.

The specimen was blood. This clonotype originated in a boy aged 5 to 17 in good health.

CDR3 DNA: TGCGCCGAACCACAGGGGAGTCGAGGCGAGCAGTACTTC. Amino acids: CAEPQGSRGEQYF. The chain joins TRBV5-1 to TRBJ2-5, with 7 bases identical to TRBD1. The J call may be faulty, since TRBJ2-7 better matches the DNA end. There are 13 residues in the CDR3. Germline CDR1 and CDR2: SGHRS and YFSETQ.